The 16 T cell receptor beta chains below were found in one sample sequenced in a study of shared clonotypes between healthy human individuals (dated by TCRdb to the early 2020s). Library prep was done by the immunoSEQ multiplex PCR assay. Here the immuneACCESS table is served through TCRdb, limited to in-frame sequences with V and J called. Missing clones are a known gap in these copies; in checked studies unresolved V genes cover under half, and the rest lacks a known reason. This sample lists roughly 1,000,000 clones; approximately 80% were detected once. The ten largest clones capture around 0.61% of the sample. Sequenced material: memory CD4+ T cells from PBMCs. In light of the paper, this sample's cell subset or site label describes: CD45RA-negative fraction. Source of these receptors: a young man in good health. Some clones in this sample may be carry-over from other donors' samples.

This clone has just one count. This chain uses TRBV7-9 with TRBJ1-1; D remains ambiguous. CDR3 length: 15 amino acids. Germline V gene data show CDR1 as SEHNR and CDR2 as FQNEAQ (reference sequence). V was shortened by 1 base and J by 0 bases, with 9 bases between the two germline ends. In nucleotides, the CDR3 is TGTGCCAGCAGCTTAGGTAGGGTCTTGAACACTGAAGCTTTCTTT. Residues: CASSLGRVLNTEAFF. The full variable domain, in which reference TRBV7-9 and TRBJ1-1 provide the parts outside the CDR3, is DTGVSQNPRHKITKRGQNVTFRCDPISEHNRLYWYRQTLGQGPEFLTYFQNEAQLEKSRLLSDRFSAERPKGSFSTLEIQRTEQGDSAMYLCASSLGRVLNTEAFFGQGTRLTVV.

The J gene is TRBJ1-2, the V gene TRBV7-2, with D tentatively TRBD1 (5 bases). Trimming cost V 7 bases and J 8 bases, with 20 bases left between them. This CDR3 spans 14 amino acids. Germline loops: CDR1 SGHTA, CDR2 FQGNSA. CDR3: CASTPIGQNLGYTF. CDR3 sequence (DNA): TGTGCCAGCACCCCCATTGGACAAAACCTGGGCTACACCTTC. Based on the CDR3 plus reference TRBV7-2 and TRBJ1-2, the full variable domain is GAGVSQSPSNKVTEKGKDVELRCDPISGHTALYWYRQSLGQGLEFLIYFQGNSAPDKSGLPSDRFSAERTGGSVSTLTIQRTQQEDSAVYLCASTPIGQNLGYTFGSGTRLTVV.

The chain has TRBV28 and TRBJ2-7; possible D gene TRBD2, 6 bases. Germline CDR1 MDHEN, CDR2 SYDVKM. The CDR3 covers 14 residues. Trimming took 2 bases from V and 5 from J, leaving 13 bases between them. Here the CDR3 reads CASSLVSGSHEQYF. CDR3 sequence (DNA): TGTGCCAGCAGTTTAGTTAGCGGTTCGCACGAGCAGTACTTC. The full variable domain, in which reference TRBV28 and TRBJ2-7 provide the parts outside the CDR3, is DVKVTQSSRYLVKRTGEKVFLECVQDMDHENMFWYRQDPGLGLRLIYFSYDVKMKEKGDIPEGYSVSREKKERFSLILESASTNQTSMYLCASSLVSGSHEQYFGPGTRLTVT.

The V call is TRBV29-1, the J call TRBJ2-7; the D call may be TRBD1 or TRBD2 (6 bases each). The length of the CDR3 is 12 residues. Germline lookup yields CDR1 SQVTM and CDR2 ANQGSEA. V shed 6 bases and J shed 2 bases, with 11 bases lying between them. CDR3 coding DNA: TGCAGCGTGGGTGGGGGGCCCTACGAGCAGTACTTC. Translation gives CSVGGGPYEQYF.

Points on this clone: The same CDR3 also results from other DNA sequences found in this sample. This chain joins TRBV9 and TRBJ2-2; D unclear. Trimming stripped 6 bases from V and 1 base from J, with 7 bases between. Germline V CDR1 and CDR2: SGDLS, YYNGEE. The CDR3 has 13 amino acids. CDR3 DNA: TGTGCCAGCAAAGGCAGGAACACCGGGGAGCTGTTTTTT. The encoded protein is CASKGRNTGELFF.

Remarks on this clone: Additional DNA sequences in this sample encode the identical CDR3. The genes are TRBV28 and TRBJ1-2; no reliable D call. CDR1 MDHEN and CDR2 SYDVKM come from the germline V gene. The CDR3 is made up of 12 amino acids. Trimming took off 2 bases at V and 3 bases at J, with 4 bases between the two ends. In DNA, the CDR3 is TGTGCCAGCAGTTTACGGGACTATGGCTACACCTTC. As protein: CASSLRDYGYTF.

J is TRBJ2-7 and V is TRBV6-6, with D perhaps TRBD2 (5 bases). This CDR3 comprises 14 residues. Deletions cut 0 bases from V and 3 bases from J, with 9 bases between. CDR1 is MNHNY, CDR2 SVGAGI, per germline (reference sequence). The CDR3 protein is CASSYSGRGYEQYF. The CDR3, as DNA: TGTGCCAGCAGTTACTCAGGACGGGGCTACGAGCAGTACTTC.

This chain uses TRBV4-2 with TRBJ1-1, with a possible D match to TRBD1 (5 bases). CDR3 length: 15 residues. Germline values: CDR1 LGHNA, CDR2 YNFKEQ. Trimming removed 4 bases at V and 0 bases at J, with 12 bases between. CDR3 protein: CASSRMGTVNTEAFF. CDR3 DNA sequence: TGTGCCAGCAGCCGAATGGGGACGGTGAACACTGAAGCTTTCTTT.

The chain links TRBV6-1 to TRBJ2-3; tentatively, D is TRBD2 (6 bases). The length of the CDR3 is 15 residues. The ends were cut back, 3 bases at V and 5 bases at J, with 15 bases in the middle. Germline values: CDR1 MNHNS, CDR2 SASEGT. The CDR3 reads CASSDLPGVGDTQYF. CDR3 DNA: TGTGCCAGCAGTGATCTTCCGGGAGTTGGAGATACGCAGTATTTT.

J is TRBJ2-1 and V is TRBV6-5, with 10 bases lining up with TRBD2. Germline V gene lookup returns CDR1 MNHEY and CDR2 SVGAGI. After removal of 1 base from V and 2 bases from J, the junction contained 2 bases not matched to a gene. CDR3 length: 16 residues. The CDR3 bases are TGTGCCAGCAGTTACTTAGCGGGAGGAACCTACAATGAGCAGTTCTTC. Protein product: CASSYLAGGTYNEQFF.

In this sample, this clone turned up a few times. The chain links TRBV18 to TRBJ1-2; a possible D gene is TRBD1 (6 bases). The V gene lost 4 bases and the J gene lost 4 bases, with 13 bases spanning the gap. This CDR3 has 14 amino acids. CDR1 and CDR2 (germline): KGHSH, LQKENI. Here the CDR3 DNA reads TGTGCCAGCTCACTAGAACAGGGAGCCTATGGCTACACCTTC. This translates into CASSLEQGAYGYTF.

The chain employs TRBV19 and TRBJ2-2; D may be TRBD2 (7 bases). V lost 2 bases to trimming and J lost 0 bases, with 10 bases between them. The CDR3 length is 16 residues. Germline V lookup: CDR1 LNHDA, CDR2 SQIVND (reference sequence). CDR3: CASSIRGGSNTGELFF. CDR3 in DNA: TGTGCCAGTAGTATAAGGGGGGGCTCGAACACCGGGGAGCTGTTTTTT.

V usage is TRBV6-5 and J usage is TRBJ2-1, with D possibly TRBD2 on 6 matching bases. Trimming pared 6 bases from V and 6 bases from J, leaving 9 bases between. Germline V gene lookup returns CDR1 MNHEY and CDR2 SVGAGI. The CDR3 consists of 12 residues. The DNA for the CDR3 is TGTGCCAGCAGGAAGACTAGCAATGAGCAGTTCTTC. Amino acids: CASRKTSNEQFF.

CDR3 amino acids: CASSRQGTSNQPQHF. The CDR3 DNA is TGTGCCAGCAGTAGACAGGGAACTAGCAATCAGCCCCAGCATTTT. V is TRBV6-1 and J is TRBJ1-5; 7 bases align to TRBD1. The CDR3 covers 15 residues. Germline trimming cut 5 bases from V and 0 bases from J; bases unmatched to any gene: 4. Looked up from germline, CDR1 is MNHNS and CDR2 is SASEGT.

The chain recombines TRBV7-3 with TRBJ2-3, with TRBD1 identical over 10 bases. V trimming: 3 bases; J trimming: 9 bases; junction bases outside the gene matches: 6. Germline V lookup: CDR1 SGHTA, CDR2 FQGTGA. The CDR3 covers 14 residues. The CDR3 region is CASSLGQGFPTQYF. The CDR3, as DNA: TGTGCCAGCAGCTTGGGACAGGGGTTCCCGACGCAGTATTTT.

DNA for the CDR3: TGTGCAAGTCGCTTAGGTTGGGGCTTTTGGGGCTACACCTTC. As protein: CASRLGWGFWGYTF. V gene TRBV12-2 combines with J gene TRBJ1-2; TRBD1 is the table's D call, not checked against the DNA. TRBV12-2 is reported as a pseudogene. This CDR3 is built from 14 residues.